This T cell receptor beta chain was retrieved from a study of cytomegalovirus exposure and HLA in healthy donors (dated by TCRdb to the late 2010s). About the study as a whole: According to an earlier analysis of a few hundred of the donors, 150 million to 200 million T cells yielded 117 million unique TCR beta sequences and less than 300 Gb of sequence data. Roughly 300 gigabases of sequencing data and approximately 80 million unique TCR sequences were included in an early release covering roughly 700 HLA-typed donors. The genetic ancestry cluster associated with self-reported Caucasian donors included over 80% of the 398 genotyped donors. The aim of the study was to test whether cataloging public T cell receptors could identify signatures of past pathogen exposure. The study profiled the T cell repertoires of 500 to 800 subjects by immunosequencing and related them to cytomegalovirus serostatus. In addition to the first cohort of 500 to 850 subjects, a separate validation cohort of approximately 120 different subjects was used. To predict cytomegalovirus infection status, the study combined high-throughput TCR immunosequencing, statistical association of individual TCRs with disease status, and machine learning. A later analysis re-analyzed previously published TCR beta repertoires from 550 to 700 donors and added high-resolution HLA genotyping to study TCR occurrence patterns. The later analysis used no new phenotypic data to find candidate immune exposures, relying instead on TCR beta sequences and their occurrence across donors. In an earlier analysis of 587 of the donors, high-throughput TCR beta sequencing was used to judge whether each TCR beta V gene segment behaved as functional or pseudogenic. Donor age, sex, ethnicity and CMV serostatus were collected together with the repertoire data. In a later genetic analysis, genome-wide SNP genotypes for about 65% of the roughly 670 donors were used, and that subset was treated as a discovery cohort. All discovery cohort repertoires had been generated using a single sequencing platform. Class I and class II HLA loci were covered by the typing at four-digit resolution. The number of typed donors differed by locus: roughly 629-630 for A, B, C, DRB1 and DQB1; 500 to 550 for DQA1; around 610 for DPA1; and some 470 for DPB1. Because of strong linkage in the cohort, four to six DR-DQ haplotypes were treated as single units for association and clustering. Among almost 400 genotyped donors of the cohort, an average of roughly 240,000 unique TCR beta nucleotide sequences were sequenced per donor, around 20% of them non-productive. What the research found in general, with its limitations: Linkage disequilibrium might explain the correlated functional status among segregating V segments, but an unknown experimental factor could not be excluded. A later analysis reported that several top co-occurrence clusters appeared linked to parvovirus B19, influenza, CMV and Epstein-Barr virus. A later genetic analysis reported fewer N-insertions in productive TCRs among donors in an Asian-associated ancestry cluster than the roughly 650-donor mean. It was suggested by the authors that the approach could potentially be generalized to other disease states and immunological phenotypes. While some public TCRs were present in many individuals, most TCR sequences turned up only very rarely across donors. Because counts were too low, about 18 rarely observed V segments, including chromosome 9 orphons, were excluded from the earlier analysis of some 590 of the donors. A later analysis found that TCR association rates varied across HLA loci, with DRB1 alleles showing the most associated TCRs and HLA-C alleles the fewest. In the study, 150 to 200 TCR beta chains were listed as associated with cytomegalovirus. The cohort was sequenced for TCR beta chains only, and without alpha or paired-chain data the features that could be detected were limited. Because HLA typing was missing for some donors at each locus, association tests included only the typed subset. When HLA alleles, especially DR and DQ, strongly co-occurred, attributing TCR associations to individual alleles was difficult. A further reported finding was that TCR beta sequences accurately predicted the HLA-A and HLA-B alleles for most subjects in the first cohort. A later analysis found that HLA-associated TCR beta chains were more clonally expanded and had lower generation probabilities than equally common non-associated chains. A later genetic analysis associated a missense DCLRE1C variant with V-gene and J-gene trimming of TCR beta chains, and an independent cohort replicated the association. CMV serostatus was the only immune exposure information available for the cohort. At a false discovery rate of 0.05, a later analysis linked about 16,000 TCR beta sequences to specific HLA alleles. Broadly in line with IMGT annotations, most TCR beta V segments showed up in productive rearrangements about 90% or about 30% of the time in an earlier analysis of about 500 of the donors. In vitro tests confirmed that a few of the cytomegalovirus-associated TCR beta chains recognize cytomegalovirus antigens. Presence/absence analyses assumed roughly uniform sequencing depth across donors, an assumption that may not hold. In a later analysis, most CMV-associated TCR beta chains were found to appear HLA-restricted, with HLA associations seemingly driven largely by CMV exposure. The 87-base-pair reads could not distinguish some IMGT-functional V segments, including TRBV6-2 and TRBV6-3, so those segments were excluded. Cytomegalovirus status was reported to be diagnosed by the classifier with high specificity and sensitivity in both the original and validation cohorts. A cluster of highly shared sequence variants was judged likely to be a technical artifact of the sequencing pipeline.

Library creation used the immunoSEQ multiplex PCR assay. The multiplex PCR relied on a mix of 60 forward primers for TCR Vbeta segments and 13 reverse primers for TCR Jbeta segments. A multiplex PCR assay on genomic DNA amplified the CDR3 region of rearranged TCR beta genes. The amplified TCR beta libraries were sequenced on the Illumina HiSeq System as 87-base-pair reads. On the authors' methods: In a later analysis, tens of millions of unique TCR beta chains were counted across the roughly 610 repertoires, and approximately 11 million of these chains were shared by at least two donors. A nearest-neighbor algorithm error-corrected the raw reads and collapsed the reads into unique sequences, merging closely related sequences to remove PCR and sequencing errors. CDR3 sequences were aligned to IMGT reference sequences to assign V, D and J gene segments. For a sequence to be retained, a match of at least six nucleotides to both a V gene segment and a J gene segment was required. Rearrangements were called productive when the CDR3 lacked stop codons and stayed in frame with V and J; all others were non-productive. CDR3 was defined by IMGT convention, running from the second conserved V-encoded cysteine to the conserved J-encoded phenylalanine. The earlier analysis of approximately 590 of the donors excluded any sequence lacking an unambiguous match to a single V gene segment. In an earlier analysis of 587 of the donors, V segments were called functional above 56.7% productive rearrangements and were called segregating when the between-donor standard deviation exceeded 5%. A statistical classification framework was developed to diagnose cytomegalovirus status using the catalog of TCR beta chain sequences. In a later analysis, V and J genes were assigned by comparing TCR nucleotide sequences against IMGT/GENE-DB human TR gene sequences. In a later analysis, CDR3 sequences and most-parsimonious VDJ recombination scenarios were assigned using the TCRdist pipeline. In a later analysis, each TCR beta chain was defined by its CDR3 amino acid sequence together with its V-gene family, and reads without a unique V-gene family were excluded. As a way to deal with suspected cross-contamination and a sequencing artifact, a later analysis dropped 500 to 700 nucleotide sequences that were highly shared and had low generation probability. For each public chain, a later analysis derived a clonal expansion index from normalized ranks of inferred template counts within each repertoire. Generation probabilities in a later analysis came from a VDJ recombination model fitted to out-of-frame rearrangements, and those results were checked against IGoR. In a later analysis, TCR-TCR, TCR-HLA and TCR-CMV co-occurrence was scored with hypergeometric tests, and a repertoire-size bias correction was applied to TCR pairs. In a later analysis, false discovery rates were estimated by permuting HLA or CMV assignments 20 times. In a later analysis, co-occurring TCRs were grouped with DBSCAN, and TCRdist sequence similarity was added when clustering was performed within HLA-allele-positive subsets. Repertoires with fewer than 30,000 or more than 120,000 public chains were left out of co-occurrence clustering, as were several repertoires with anomalous nucleotide sharing. TCRdb carries this immuneACCESS record with in-frame sequences only. Its versions omit some clonotypes, under half of them owing to an unresolved V gene in the studies checked, with the rest unexplained. The DNA gave D and trimming, while V, J and clone size come from that table. This sample gives about 52,000 clones in total; roughly 53% of them show up just once. Together, the top ten hold 10% to 15% of the sample.

Reading from cysteine to phenylalanine, the CDR3 counts 14 amino acids. The kept DNA is CDR3 alone, 42 bases in frame from the first base. V lost 0 bases and J lost 8 bases; the stretch between them is 13 bases long. As encoded in the germline V gene (reference sequence), CDR1 is GTSNPN while CDR2 is SVGIG. Of note for this clone: What this receptor recognizes is not known. Per-base quality was not reported, and no clone a single base away is much larger than it.

The cohort consisted of 650 to 700 healthy bone marrow donors. Cohort members were all nominally healthy when sampled, although unrecorded immune exposures were likely present. CMV serostatus was positive for 250 to 300 and negative for about 55% of the 666 cohort members, and was not recorded for this donor. Every donor gave a peripheral blood sample, and the peripheral blood mononuclear cells from that sample were used for TCR beta sequencing. The Qiagen DNeasy Blood Extraction Kit was used to extract genomic DNA from the blood cell samples. The sequencing sample was made of PBMCs. This TCR was recovered from a human donor in good health. This chain is built from TRBV30 and TRBJ1-4; a tentative D match to TRBD1 spans 5 bases. The CDR3 region has the sequence CAWSVLQAGEKLFF. The DNA sequence is as follows: TGTGCCTGGAGTGTTTTACAGGCCGGCGAAAAACTGTTTTTT.